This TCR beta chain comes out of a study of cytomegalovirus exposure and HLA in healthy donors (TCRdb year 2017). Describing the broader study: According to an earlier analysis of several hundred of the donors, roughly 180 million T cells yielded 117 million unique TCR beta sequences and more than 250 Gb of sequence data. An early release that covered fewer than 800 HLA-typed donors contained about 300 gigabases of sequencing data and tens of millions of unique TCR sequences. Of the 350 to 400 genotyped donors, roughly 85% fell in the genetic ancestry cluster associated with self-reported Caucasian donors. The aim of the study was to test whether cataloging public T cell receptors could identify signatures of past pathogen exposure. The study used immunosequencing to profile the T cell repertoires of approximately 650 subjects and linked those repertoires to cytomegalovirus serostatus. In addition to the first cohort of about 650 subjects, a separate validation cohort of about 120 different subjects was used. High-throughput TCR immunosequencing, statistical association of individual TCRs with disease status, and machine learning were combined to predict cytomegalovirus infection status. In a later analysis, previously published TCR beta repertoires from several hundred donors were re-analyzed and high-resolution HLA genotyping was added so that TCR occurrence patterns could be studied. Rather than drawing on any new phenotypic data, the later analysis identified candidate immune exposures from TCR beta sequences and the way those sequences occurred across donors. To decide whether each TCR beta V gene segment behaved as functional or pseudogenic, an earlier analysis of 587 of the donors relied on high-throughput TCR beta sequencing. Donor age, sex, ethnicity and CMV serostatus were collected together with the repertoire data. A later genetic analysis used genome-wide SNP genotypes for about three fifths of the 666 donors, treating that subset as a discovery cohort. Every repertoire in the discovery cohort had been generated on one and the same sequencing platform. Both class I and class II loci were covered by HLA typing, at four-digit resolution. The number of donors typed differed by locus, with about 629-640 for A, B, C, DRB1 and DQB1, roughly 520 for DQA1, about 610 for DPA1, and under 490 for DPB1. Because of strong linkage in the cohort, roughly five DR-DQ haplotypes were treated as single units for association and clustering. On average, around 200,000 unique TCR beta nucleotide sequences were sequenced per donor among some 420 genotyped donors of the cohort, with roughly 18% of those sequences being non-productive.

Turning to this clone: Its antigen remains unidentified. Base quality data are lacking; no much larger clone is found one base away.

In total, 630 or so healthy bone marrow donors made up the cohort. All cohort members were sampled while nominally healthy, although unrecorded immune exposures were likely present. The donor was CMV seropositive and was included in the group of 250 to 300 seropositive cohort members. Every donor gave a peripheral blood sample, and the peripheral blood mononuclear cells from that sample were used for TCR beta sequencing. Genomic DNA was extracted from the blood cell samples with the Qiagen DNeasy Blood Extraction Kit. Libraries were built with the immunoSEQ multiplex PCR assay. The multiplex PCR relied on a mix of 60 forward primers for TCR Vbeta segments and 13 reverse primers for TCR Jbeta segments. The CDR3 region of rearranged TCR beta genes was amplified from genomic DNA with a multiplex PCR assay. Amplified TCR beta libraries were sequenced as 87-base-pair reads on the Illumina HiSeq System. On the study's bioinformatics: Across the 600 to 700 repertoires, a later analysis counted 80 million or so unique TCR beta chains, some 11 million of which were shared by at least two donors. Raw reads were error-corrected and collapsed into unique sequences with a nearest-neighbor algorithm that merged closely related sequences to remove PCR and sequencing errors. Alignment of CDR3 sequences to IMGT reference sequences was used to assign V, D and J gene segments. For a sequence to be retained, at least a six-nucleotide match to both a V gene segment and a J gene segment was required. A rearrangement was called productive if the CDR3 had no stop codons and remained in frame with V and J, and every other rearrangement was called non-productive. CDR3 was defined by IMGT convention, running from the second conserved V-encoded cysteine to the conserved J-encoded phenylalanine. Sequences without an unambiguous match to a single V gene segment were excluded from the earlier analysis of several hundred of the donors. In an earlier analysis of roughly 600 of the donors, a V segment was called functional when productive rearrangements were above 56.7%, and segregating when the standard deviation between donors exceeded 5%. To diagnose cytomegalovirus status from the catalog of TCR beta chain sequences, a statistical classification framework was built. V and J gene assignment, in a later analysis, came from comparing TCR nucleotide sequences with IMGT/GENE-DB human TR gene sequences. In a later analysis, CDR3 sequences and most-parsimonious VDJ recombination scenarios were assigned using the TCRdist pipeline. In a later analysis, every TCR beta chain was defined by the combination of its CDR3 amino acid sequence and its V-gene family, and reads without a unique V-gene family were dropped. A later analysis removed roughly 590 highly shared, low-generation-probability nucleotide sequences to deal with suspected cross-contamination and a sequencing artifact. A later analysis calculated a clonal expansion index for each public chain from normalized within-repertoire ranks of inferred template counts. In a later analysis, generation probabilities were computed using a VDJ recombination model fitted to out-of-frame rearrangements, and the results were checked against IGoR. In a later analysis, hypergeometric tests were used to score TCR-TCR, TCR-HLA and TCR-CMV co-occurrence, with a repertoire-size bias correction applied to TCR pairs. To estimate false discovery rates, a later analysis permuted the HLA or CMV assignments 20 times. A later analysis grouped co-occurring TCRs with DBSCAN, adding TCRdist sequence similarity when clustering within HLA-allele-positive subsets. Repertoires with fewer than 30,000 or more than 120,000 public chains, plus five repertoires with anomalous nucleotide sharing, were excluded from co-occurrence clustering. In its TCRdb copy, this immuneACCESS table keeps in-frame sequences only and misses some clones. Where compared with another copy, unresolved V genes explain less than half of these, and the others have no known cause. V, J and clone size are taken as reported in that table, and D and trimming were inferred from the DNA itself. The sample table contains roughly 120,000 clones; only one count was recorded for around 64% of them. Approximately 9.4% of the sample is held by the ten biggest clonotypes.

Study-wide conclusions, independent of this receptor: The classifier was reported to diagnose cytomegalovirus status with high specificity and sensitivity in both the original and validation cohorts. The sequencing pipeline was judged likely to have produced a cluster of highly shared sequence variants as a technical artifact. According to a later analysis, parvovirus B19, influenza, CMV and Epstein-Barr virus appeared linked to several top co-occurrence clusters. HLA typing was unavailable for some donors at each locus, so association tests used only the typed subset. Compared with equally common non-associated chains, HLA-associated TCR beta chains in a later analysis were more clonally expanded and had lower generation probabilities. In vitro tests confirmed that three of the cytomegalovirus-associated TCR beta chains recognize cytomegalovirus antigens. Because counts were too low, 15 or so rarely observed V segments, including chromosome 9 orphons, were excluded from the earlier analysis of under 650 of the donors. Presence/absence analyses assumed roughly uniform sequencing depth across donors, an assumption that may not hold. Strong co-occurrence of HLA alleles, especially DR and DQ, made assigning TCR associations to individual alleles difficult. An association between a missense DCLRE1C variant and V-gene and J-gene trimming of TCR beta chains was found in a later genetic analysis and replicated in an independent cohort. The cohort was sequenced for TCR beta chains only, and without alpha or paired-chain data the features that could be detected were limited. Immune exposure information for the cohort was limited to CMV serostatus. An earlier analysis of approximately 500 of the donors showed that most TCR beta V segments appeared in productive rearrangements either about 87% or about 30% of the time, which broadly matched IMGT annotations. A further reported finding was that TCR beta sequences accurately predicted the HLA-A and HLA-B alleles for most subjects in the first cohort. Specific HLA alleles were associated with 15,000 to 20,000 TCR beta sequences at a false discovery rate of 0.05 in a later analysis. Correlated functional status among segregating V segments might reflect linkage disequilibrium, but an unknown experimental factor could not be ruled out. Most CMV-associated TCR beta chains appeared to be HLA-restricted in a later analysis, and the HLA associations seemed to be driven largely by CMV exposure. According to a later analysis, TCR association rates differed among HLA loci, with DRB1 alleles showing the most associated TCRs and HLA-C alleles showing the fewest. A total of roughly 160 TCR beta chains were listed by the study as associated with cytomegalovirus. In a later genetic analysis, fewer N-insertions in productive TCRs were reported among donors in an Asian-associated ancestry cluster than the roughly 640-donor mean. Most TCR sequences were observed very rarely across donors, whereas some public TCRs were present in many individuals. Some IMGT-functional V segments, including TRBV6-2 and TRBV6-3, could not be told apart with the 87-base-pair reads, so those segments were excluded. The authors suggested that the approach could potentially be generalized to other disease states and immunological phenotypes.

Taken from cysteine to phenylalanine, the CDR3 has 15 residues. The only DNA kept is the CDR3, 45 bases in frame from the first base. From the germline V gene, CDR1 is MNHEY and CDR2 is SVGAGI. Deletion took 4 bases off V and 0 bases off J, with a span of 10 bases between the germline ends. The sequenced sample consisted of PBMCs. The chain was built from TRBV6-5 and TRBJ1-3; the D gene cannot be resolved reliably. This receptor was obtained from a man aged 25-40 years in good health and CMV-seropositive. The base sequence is TGTGCCAGCAGTTCGTCAGCGTACTCTGGAAACACCATATATTTT. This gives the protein CASSSSAYSGNTIYF.